These 5 T cell receptor beta chains share one sample of origin, sequenced in a study of cytomegalovirus exposure and HLA in healthy donors. The PCR made use of 60 Vbeta and 13 Jbeta primers. The table came from immunoSEQ multiplex PCR; TCRdb's copy has only in-frame clones and leaves some out. Here the sample table reports fewer than 60,000 clones. What was sequenced was PBMCs. The receptors stem from a woman in her 30s in good health and CMV-seropositive.

The rearrangement joins TRBV4-2 to TRBJ2-2; 9 bases line up with TRBD1. This CDR3 has 19 amino acids. Germline CDR1 LGHNA, CDR2 YNFKEQ. The J segment lost 3 bases and the V segment lost 0 bases, leaving 11 bases of the junction unmatched. The CDR3 sequence is CASSQDLKQGQGYTGELFF. The CDR3 DNA reads as TGTGCCAGCAGCCAAGACTTGAAGCAGGGACAGGGTTACACCGGGGAGCTGTTTTTT.

The rearrangement links TRBV6-6 to TRBJ2-5; D gene unclear. This CDR3 has 11 residues. V was clipped by 9 bases and J by 5 bases, with 10 bases between them. CDR1 and CDR2 (germline): MNHNY, SVGAGI (reference sequence). CDR3: CARSPRETQYF. The CDR3 DNA is TGTGCCAGAAGCCCCCGGGAGACCCAGTACTTC.

This chain uses TRBV12-2 with TRBJ2-5; TRBD2 is the table's D call, not checked against the DNA. TRBV12-2 is assigned pseudogene status. The CDR3 sequence is 15 residues long. Here the CDR3 reads CARDERGLTQETQYF. CDR3 in DNA: TGTGCAAGAGACGAGCGGGGGCTTACCCAAGAGACCCAGTACTTC.

The chain uses TRBV11-3 and TRBJ2-2, with 11 bases lining up with TRBD2. Germline CDR1 reads SGHNT; CDR2 reads YENEEA. The CDR3 consists of 17 residues. J lost 5 bases, V lost 4 bases, and 9 bases had no gene match. The CDR3 is CASSSPLAGGSTGELFF. CDR3 in DNA: TGTGCCAGCAGCTCCCCCCTAGCGGGGGGTAGTACCGGGGAGCTGTTTTTT.

This chain connects TRBV2 to TRBJ2-3; the D gene is possibly TRBD1 (5 bases). This CDR3 spans 14 amino acids. V lost 7 bases and J lost 0, with 11 bases in between. Germline loops: CDR1 SNHLY, CDR2 FYNNEI. The chain's CDR3 is CASTFGASTDTQYF. CDR3 coding DNA: TGTGCCAGCACTTTTGGGGCTAGCACAGATACGCAGTATTTT.